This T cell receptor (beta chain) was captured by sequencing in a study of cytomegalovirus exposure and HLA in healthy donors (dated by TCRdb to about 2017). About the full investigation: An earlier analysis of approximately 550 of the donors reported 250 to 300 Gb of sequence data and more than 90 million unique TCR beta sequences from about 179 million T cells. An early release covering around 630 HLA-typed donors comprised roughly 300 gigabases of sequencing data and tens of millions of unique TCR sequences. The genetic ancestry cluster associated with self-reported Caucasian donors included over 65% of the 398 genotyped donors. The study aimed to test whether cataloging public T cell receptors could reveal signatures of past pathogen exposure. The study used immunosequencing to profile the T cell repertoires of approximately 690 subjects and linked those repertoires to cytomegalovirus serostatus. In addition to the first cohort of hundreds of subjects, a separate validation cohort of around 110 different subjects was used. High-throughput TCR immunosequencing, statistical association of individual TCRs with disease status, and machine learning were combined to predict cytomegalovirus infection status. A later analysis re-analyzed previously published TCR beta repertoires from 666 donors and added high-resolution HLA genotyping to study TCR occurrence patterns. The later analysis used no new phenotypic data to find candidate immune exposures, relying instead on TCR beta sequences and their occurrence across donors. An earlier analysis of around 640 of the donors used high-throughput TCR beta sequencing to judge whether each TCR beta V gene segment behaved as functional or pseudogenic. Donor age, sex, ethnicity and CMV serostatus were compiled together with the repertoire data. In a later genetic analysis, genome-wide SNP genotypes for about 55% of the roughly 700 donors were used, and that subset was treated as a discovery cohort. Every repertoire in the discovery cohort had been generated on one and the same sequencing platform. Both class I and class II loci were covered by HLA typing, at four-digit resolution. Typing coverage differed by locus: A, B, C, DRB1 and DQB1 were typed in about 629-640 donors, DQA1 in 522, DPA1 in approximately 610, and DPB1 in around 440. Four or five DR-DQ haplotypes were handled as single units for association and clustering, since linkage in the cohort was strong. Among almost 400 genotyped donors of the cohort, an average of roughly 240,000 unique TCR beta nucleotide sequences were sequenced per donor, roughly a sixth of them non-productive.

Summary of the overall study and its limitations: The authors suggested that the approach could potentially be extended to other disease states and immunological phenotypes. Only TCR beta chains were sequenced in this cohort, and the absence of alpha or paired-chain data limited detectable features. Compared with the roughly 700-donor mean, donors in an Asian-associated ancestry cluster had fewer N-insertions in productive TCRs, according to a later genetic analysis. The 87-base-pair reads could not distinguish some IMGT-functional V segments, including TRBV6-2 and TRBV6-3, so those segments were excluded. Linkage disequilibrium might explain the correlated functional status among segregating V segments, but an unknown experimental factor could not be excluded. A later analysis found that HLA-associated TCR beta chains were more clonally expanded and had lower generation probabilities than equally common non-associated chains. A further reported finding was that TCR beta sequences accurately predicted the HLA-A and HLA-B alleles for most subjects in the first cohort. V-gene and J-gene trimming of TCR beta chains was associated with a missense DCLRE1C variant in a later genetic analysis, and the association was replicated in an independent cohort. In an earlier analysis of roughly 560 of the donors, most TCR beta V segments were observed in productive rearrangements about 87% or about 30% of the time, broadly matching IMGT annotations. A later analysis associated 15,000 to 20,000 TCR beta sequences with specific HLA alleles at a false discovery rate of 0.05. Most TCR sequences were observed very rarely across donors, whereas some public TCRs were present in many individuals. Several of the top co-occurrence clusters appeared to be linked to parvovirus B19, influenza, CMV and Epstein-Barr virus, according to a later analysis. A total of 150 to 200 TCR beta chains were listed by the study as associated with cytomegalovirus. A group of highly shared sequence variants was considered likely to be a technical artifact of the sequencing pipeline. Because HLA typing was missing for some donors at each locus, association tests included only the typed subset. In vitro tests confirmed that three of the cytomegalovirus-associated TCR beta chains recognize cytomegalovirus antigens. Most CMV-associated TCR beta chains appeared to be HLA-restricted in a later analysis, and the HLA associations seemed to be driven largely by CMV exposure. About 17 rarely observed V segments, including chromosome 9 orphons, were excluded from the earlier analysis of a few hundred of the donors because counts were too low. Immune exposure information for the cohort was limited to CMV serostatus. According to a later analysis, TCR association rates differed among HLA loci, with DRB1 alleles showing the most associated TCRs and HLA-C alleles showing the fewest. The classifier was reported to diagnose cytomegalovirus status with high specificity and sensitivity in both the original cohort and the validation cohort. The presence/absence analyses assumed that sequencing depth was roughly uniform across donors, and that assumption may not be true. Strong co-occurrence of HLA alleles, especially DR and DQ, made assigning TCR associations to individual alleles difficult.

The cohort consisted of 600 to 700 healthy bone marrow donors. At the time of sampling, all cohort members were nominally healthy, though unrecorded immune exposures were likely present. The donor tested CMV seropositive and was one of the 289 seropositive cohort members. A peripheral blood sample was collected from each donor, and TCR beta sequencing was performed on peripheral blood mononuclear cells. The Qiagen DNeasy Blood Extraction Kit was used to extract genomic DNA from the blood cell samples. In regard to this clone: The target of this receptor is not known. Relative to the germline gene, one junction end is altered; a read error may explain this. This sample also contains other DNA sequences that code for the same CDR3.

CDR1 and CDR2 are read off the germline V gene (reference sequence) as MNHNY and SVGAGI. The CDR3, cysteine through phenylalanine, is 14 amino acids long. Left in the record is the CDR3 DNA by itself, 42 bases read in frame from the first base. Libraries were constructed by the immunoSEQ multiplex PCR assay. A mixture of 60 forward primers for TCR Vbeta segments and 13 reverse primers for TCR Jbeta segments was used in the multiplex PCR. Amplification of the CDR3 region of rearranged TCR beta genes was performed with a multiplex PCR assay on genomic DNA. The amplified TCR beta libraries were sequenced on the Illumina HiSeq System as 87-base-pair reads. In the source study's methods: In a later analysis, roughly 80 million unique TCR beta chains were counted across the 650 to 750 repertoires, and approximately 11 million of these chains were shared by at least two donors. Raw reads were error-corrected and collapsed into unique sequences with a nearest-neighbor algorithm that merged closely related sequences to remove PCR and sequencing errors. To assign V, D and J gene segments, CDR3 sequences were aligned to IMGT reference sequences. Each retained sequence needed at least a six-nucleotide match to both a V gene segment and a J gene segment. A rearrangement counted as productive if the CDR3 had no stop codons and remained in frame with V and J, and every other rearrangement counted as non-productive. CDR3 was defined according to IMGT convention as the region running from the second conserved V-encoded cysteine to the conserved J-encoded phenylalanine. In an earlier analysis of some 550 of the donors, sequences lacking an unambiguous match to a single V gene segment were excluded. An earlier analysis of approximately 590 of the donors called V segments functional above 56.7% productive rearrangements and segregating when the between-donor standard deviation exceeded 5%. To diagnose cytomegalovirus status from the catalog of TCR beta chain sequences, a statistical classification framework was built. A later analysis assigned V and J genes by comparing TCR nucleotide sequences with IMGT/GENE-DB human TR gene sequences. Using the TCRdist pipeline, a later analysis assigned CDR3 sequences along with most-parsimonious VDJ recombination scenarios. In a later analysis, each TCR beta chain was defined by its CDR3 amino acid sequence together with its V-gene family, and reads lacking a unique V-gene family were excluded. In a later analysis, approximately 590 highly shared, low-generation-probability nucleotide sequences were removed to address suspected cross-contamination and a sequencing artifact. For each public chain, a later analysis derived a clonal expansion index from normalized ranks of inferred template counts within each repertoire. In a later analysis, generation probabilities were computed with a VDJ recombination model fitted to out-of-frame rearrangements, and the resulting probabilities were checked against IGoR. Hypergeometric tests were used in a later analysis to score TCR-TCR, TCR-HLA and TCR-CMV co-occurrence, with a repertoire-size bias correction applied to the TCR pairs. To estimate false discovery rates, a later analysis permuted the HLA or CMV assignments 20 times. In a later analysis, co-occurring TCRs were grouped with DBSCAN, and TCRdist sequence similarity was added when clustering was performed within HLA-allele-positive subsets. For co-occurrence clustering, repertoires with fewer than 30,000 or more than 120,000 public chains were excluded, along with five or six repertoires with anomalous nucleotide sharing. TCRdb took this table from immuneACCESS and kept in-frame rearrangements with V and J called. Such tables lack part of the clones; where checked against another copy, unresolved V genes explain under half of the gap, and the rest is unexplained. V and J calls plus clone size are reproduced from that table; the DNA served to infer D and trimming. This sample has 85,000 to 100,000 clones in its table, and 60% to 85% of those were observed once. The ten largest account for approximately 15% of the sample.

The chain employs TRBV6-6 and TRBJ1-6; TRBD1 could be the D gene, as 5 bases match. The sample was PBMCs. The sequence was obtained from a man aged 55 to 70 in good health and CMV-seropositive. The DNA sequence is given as TGTGCCAGTAGGGGCGCTTCTTATAATTCGCCCCTCCACTTT. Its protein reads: CASRGASYNSPLHF.